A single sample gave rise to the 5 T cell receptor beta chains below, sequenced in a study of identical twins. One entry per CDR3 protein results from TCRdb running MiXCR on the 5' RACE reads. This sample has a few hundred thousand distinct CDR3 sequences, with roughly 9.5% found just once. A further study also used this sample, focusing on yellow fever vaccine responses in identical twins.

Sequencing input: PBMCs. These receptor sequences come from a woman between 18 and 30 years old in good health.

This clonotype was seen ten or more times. DNA for the CDR3: TGCAGCGTTGATCGGGATTCGAACACCGGGGAGCTGTTTTTT. Translating gives CSVDRDSNTGELFF. This chain connects TRBV29-1 to TRBJ2-2, with D perhaps TRBD2 (5 bases). V was pared by 3 bases and J by 0 bases, with 8 bases between. The CDR3 is made up of 14 amino acids. CDR1 and CDR2 from the germline V gene are SQVTM and ANQGSEA.

CDR3 sequence reads: CASSQVEGQLTDTQYF. CDR3 sequence (DNA): TGCGCCAGCAGCCAAGTTGAGGGACAGCTCACAGATACGCAGTATTTT. The rearrangement joins TRBV4-3 to TRBJ2-3, with TRBD1 matching 7 bases. The germline CDR1 and CDR2 sequences are LGHNA and YSLEER. CDR3 length equals 16 residues. V trimming: 1 base; J trimming: 2 bases; junction bases outside the gene matches: 6.

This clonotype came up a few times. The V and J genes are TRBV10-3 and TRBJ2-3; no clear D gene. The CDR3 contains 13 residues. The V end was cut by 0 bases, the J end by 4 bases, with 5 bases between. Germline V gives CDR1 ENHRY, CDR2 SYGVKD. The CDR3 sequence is CAISESGPDTQYF. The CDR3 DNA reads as TGTGCCATCAGTGAGTCAGGACCAGATACGCAGTATTTT.

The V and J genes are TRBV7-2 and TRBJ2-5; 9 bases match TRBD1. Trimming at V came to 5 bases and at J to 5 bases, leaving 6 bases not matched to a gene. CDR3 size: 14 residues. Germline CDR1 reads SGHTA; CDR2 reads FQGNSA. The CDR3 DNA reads TGTGCCAGCAGCCGCACAGGGGGCAGGGAGACCCAGTACTTC. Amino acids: CASSRTGGRETQYF. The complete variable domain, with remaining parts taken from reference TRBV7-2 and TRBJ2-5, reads GAGVSQSPSNKVTEKGKDVELRCDPISGHTALYWYRQSLGQGLEFLIYFQGNSAPDKSGLPSDRFSAERTGGSVSTLTIQRTQQEDSAVYLCASSRTGGRETQYFGPGTRLLVL.

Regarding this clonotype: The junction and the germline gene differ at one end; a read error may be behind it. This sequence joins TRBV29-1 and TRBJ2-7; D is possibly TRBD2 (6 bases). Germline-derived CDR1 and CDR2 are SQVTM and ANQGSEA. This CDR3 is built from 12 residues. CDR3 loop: CSVERDSHEQYF. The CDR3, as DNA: TGCAGCGTCGAAAGGGACTCCCACGAGCAGTACTTC.